This T cell receptor (beta chain) was recovered during a study of a mutant IDH1 vaccine in newly diagnosed glioma. About the research overall: In some groups vaccination began 4-6 weeks post-radiotherapy; others received it with temozolomide. Therapy received beforehand was radiotherapy, temozolomide, or both, with most patients given both. Treated patients, roughly 62% male and roughly 40% female, averaged around 40 years of age. The week-35 safety follow-up was V12, and the week-47 study end was V13.

V lost 4 bases and J 4 bases, leaving 12 bases between the germline ends. The germline V gene has CDR1 SGHNT and CDR2 YYREEE (reference sequence). The CDR3 has 14 residues. Points on this clone: Its antigen is as yet unknown.

Clones were read by immunoSEQ multiplex PCR, and TCRdb kept only the in-frame ones, dropping some. The table shows some 66,000 clones, with approximately 80% occurring only once. Time point meaning: week 35, safety follow-up. The investigators gave 300 ug of mutant IDH1 20-mer peptide in each vaccine dose, together with topical imiquimod. The sample consisted of PBMCs, taken from a glioma patient whose treatment included an IDH1 peptide vaccine. The TCR sequence derives from a young man with glioma. The chain couples TRBV5-4 to TRBJ2-1; D is perhaps TRBD1 or TRBD2 (5 bases each). CDR3 sequence reads: CASSPPGQYNEQFF. Here the CDR3 DNA reads TGTGCCAGCAGCCCCCCGGGGCAGTACAATGAGCAGTTCTTC.